This T cell receptor beta chain was observed in a study of vaccination and CD4 T cells after COVID-19. The wider study: There were six male and four female convalescents, and two of them were Hispanic.

Stated treatment: approximately nine-day PBMC culture with coronavirus spike peptide pools or control peptides (ViraFEST assay). Sequence data for DNA of cultured CD4+ T cells were generated by the Oncomine TCR Beta short-read assay. TCRdb passed the PCR reads through MiXCR, listing each CDR3 protein once. The table has around 21,000 distinct CDR3 sequences, 60% seen once. Comment on this clonotype: Its antigen is not identified.

V was cut by 2 bases and J by 6 bases, with 8 bases left in between. This CDR3 region has 13 residues. The germline V gene has CDR1 WNHNN and CDR2 SYGVQD (reference sequence). The sequence came from a human donor who had recovered from COVID-19. The chain carries TRBV10-1 and TRBJ1-5; D is unclear. The source material was CD4+ T cells from blood, cultured in vitro, sampled after SARS-CoV-2 vaccination. In DNA form, the CDR3 reads TGCGCCAGCAGTGAGGGATTTGGTCAGCCCCAGCATTTT. Translated: CASSEGFGQPQHF.